This T cell receptor (beta chain) was captured in a study of shared clonotypes between healthy human individuals. CD45RO-negative, CCR7-selected cells formed the naive CD8 fraction, which excluded terminally differentiated effector memory CD45RA+ cells. Assay: immunoSEQ multiplex PCR; the TCRdb copy retains only in-frame clones and omits some. The sample includes about 2.1 million clones, 93% seen only once; the top ten take 1.5% to 2%. Comment on this clone: What it binds is unknown.

V gave up 7 bases and J gave up 4 bases; unmatched junction bases: 8. This CDR3 region has 15 residues. Germline CDR1 is LNHDA and CDR2 is SQIVND (reference sequence). Study-level findings and limits: Several donors showed sharing of approximately 5% of naive CD4 clonotypes. Naive subsets generally exceeded memory subsets in estimated richness.

Material for sequencing was naive CD8+ T cells from PBMCs. This clonotype was obtained from a man aged 18-30 years in good health. Some clones in this sample may be carry-over from other donors' samples. The V and J genes are TRBV19 and TRBJ1-5; the match to TRBD1 covers 9 bases. In nucleotides, the CDR3 is TGTGCCAGTACACTCCCCGGGACAGGGAATCAGCCCCAGCATTTT. It encodes CASTLPGTGNQPQHF. Full variable domain (missing parts from reference TRBV19 and TRBJ1-5): DGGITQSPKYLFRKEGQNVTLSCEQNLNHDAMYWYRQDPGQGLRLIYYSQIVNDFQKGDIAEGYSVSREKKESFPLTVTSAQKNPTAFYLCASTLPGTGNQPQHFGDGTRLSIL.